This T cell receptor (beta chain) was profiled in a study of T cell responses to AZD1222 COVID-19 vaccine. Study-level findings and limits: Spike-specific TCR repertoires showed rising breadth and depth after two AZD1222 doses. Among the donors, most were white British and more were female, and clonal diversity was possibly underestimated.

Some clones are missing from TCRdb's copy, which holds only in-frame ones; the method was immunoSEQ multiplex PCR. The profile shows more than 85,000 clones, around 80% of them singletons. With regard to this clone: The target antigen is unknown.

Germline-derived CDR1 and CDR2 are SQVTM and ANQGSEA. V shed 6 bases and J 6 bases; nucleotides not matched to a gene: 10. This CDR3 comprises 14 residues. The origin of this receptor is an adult in good health. The starting material was peripheral blood, obtained on day 0 of AZD1222 vaccination. The gene calls are TRBV29-1 and TRBJ1-2, with 10 bases lining up with TRBD1. The CDR3 loop reads CSVAGTGDPDGYTF. The DNA of the CDR3 is TGCAGCGTCGCCGGGACAGGGGATCCCGATGGCTACACCTTC.